This TCR beta chain was sequenced during a study of human T cells and chemical hapten exposure. Study overall: Patients were given diphenylcyclopropenone on the scalp weekly across the approximately 24-week study. Study conclusions and caveats: Among expanded TCRs, significantly more large CDR3 similarity clusters formed than among controls.

Stated time point: pre-sensitization, week 0. Treatment meaning: therapeutic diphenylcyclopropenone sensitization with weekly scalp DPC. Each patch test followed a blood draw. The V gene end was trimmed by 3 bases and the J gene end by 0 bases; junction bases not matched to a gene: 10. The CDR3 is 19 amino acids. CDR1 is SGHRS and CDR2 is YFSETQ in the germline V gene. Single cDNA molecules in the library carried unique molecular identifiers attached during preparation. TCRdb re-derived calls from the RACE reads in MiXCR, one entry per CDR3 protein. The table lists about 98,000 distinct CDR3 sequences, 10% to 12% of them singletons. This clonotype was counted many times. The antigen remains unidentified.

This clonotype originated in a woman in her sixties with alopecia areata. Some clones in this sample may be carry-over from other donors' samples. The chain carries TRBV5-1 and TRBJ2-6; 9 bases are a match to TRBD1. The sequences come from whole blood, collected in connection with sensitization to the hapten diphenylcyclopropenone (DPC). In nucleotides, the CDR3 is TGCGCCAGCAGCTCTGGCCCGGGACAGGGATCCTCTGGGGCCAACGTCCTGACTTTC. Translated, it gives CASSSGPGQGSSGANVLTF.